The following is a TCR beta chain sequence with its context. The CDR3 is 16 residues long. V was pared by 5 bases and J by 5 bases, with 9 bases of the junction left unmatched. Germline V lookup: CDR1 MNHEY, CDR2 SMNVEV (reference sequence). Method: immunoSEQ multiplex PCR; TCRdb's copy keeps in-frame clones and lacks some. The data contain 130,000 to 150,000 clones, 80% to 95% of them singletons. The data stem from a study of control samples from healthy donors and cancer patients. The chain has TRBV27 and TRBJ2-5; 12 bases align to TRBD2. The sequenced sample consisted of blood. The sequence came from a young man in good health. The CDR3 is CASSRTTSGRMETQYF. The CDR3 DNA sequence: TGTGCCAGCAGTCGAACTACTAGCGGGAGGATGGAGACCCAGTACTTC.